This T cell receptor beta chain appears in the sequencing data of a study of CD4 T cells in relation to SARS-CoV-2 and coronaviruses. For the study at large: Controls used an HIV-1 Nef peptide pool or no peptide. Study-wide results and limits: In around 60% of donors, memory CD4+ clonotypes crossrecognized SARS-CoV-2 and at least one common cold coronavirus spike.

CD4+ T cells from unexposed donors were obtained before the COVID-19 pandemic (2011-2018). After more than eight days of culture, CD4+ T cells were isolated. Here immunoSEQ multiplex PCR was the method, and the copy in TCRdb shows in-frame clones only, minus some. The data contain roughly 15,000 clones, over 60% of them singletons. The V segment lost 2 bases and the J segment 7 bases; nucleotides outside the gene matches: 10. The CDR3 consists of 16 residues. Germline V CDR1 and CDR2: MNHEY, SVGEGT. Concerning this clone: Its antigen is unknown.

Source material: CD4+ T cells from PBMCs, cultured in vitro. This chain uses TRBV6-2 or TRBV6-3 with TRBJ2-5; 10 bases agree with TRBD2. The origin of this receptor is a human donor in good health. CDR3 loop: CASSYKLAGDAATQYF. CDR3 sequence (DNA): TGTGCCAGCAGTTACAAGCTAGCGGGAGATGCAGCGACCCAGTACTTC.